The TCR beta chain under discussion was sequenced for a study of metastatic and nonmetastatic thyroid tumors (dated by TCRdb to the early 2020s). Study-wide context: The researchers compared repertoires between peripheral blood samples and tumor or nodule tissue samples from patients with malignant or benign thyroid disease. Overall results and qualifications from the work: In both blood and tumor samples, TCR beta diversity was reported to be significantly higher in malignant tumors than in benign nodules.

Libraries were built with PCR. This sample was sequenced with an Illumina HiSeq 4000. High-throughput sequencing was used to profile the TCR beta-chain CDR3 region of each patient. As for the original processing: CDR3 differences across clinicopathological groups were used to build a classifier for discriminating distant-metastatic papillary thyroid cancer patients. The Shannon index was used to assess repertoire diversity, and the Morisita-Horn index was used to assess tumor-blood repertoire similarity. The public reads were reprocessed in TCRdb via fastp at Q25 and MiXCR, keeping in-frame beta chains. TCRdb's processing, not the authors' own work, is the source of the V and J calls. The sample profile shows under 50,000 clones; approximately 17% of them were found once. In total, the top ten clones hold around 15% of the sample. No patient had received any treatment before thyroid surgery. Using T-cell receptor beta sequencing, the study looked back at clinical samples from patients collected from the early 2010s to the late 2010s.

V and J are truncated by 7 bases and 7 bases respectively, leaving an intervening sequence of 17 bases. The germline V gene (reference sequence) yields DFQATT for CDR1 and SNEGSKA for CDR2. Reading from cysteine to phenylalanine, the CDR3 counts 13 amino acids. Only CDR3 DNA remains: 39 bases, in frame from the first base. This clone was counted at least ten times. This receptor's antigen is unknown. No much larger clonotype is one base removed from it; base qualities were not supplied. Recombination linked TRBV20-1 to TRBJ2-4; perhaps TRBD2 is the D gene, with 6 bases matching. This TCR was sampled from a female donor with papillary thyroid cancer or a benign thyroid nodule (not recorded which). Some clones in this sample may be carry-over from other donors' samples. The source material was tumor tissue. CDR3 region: CSVRDSFLNIQYF. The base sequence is TGCAGTGTTAGGGACTCGTTTTTGAACATTCAGTACTTC.